Shown below are 21 T cell receptor beta chains from a single sample sequenced in a study of cytomegalovirus exposure and HLA in healthy donors. Profiled with immunoSEQ multiplex PCR; TCRdb holds only in-frame clones, not every one. Of tens of thousands of clones in the sample, 90% to 95% were seen once. Source material: PBMCs. These receptors came from a woman in her thirties in good health and CMV-seropositive.

The chain links TRBV28 to TRBJ2-5; 8 positions match TRBD1. Looked up from germline, CDR1 is MDHEN and CDR2 is SYDVKM. V trimming: 5 bases; J trimming: 3 bases; junction bases outside the gene matches: 8. The CDR3 consists of 15 residues. The CDR3 DNA is TGTGCCAGCAGTGCGATAGGGACAGGAAAAGAGACCCAGTACTTC. Amino acids: CASSAIGTGKETQYF.

This sequence joins TRBV6-4 and TRBJ2-2; a possible D gene is TRBD1 (6 bases). CDR3 length equals 16 residues. The ends were cut back, 0 bases at V and 1 base at J, with 9 bases in the middle. Looked up from germline, CDR1 is MRHNA and CDR2 is SNTAGT. The CDR3 DNA is TGTGCCAGCAGTGACTCGTTCAGGGGGAACACCGGGGAGCTGTTTTTT. As protein: CASSDSFRGNTGELFF.

The chain combines TRBV28 with TRBJ2-1; D uncertain. The germline V gene has CDR1 MDHEN and CDR2 SYDVKM. Between the trimmed V and J ends, which lost 8 bases and 5 bases, there was a span of 10 bases. This CDR3 is 12 amino acids long. The CDR3 DNA reads as TGTGCCAGCCAGTCTGCGGACAATGAGCAGTTCTTC. This gives the protein CASQSADNEQFF.

V usage is TRBV7-6 and J usage is TRBJ1-2, with D possibly TRBD1 on 6 matching bases. Germline CDR1 and CDR2: SGHVS and FNYEAQ. Trimming removed 5 bases from V and 7 bases from J, with 11 bases in between. This CDR3 is 12 amino acids long. The CDR3 spells CASSVRGSGYTF. The CDR3 coding sequence is TGTGCCAGCAGCGTCAGGGGATCTGGCTACACCTTC.

CDR3 region: CASSNRGTGELFF. The CDR3, as DNA: TGTGCCAGCAGCAACAGGGGGACCGGGGAGCTGTTTTTT. The chain employs TRBV6-5 and TRBJ2-2, with 8 bases identical to TRBD1. The CDR3 length is 13 residues. Germline CDR1 is MNHEY and CDR2 is SVGAGI. V was pared by 6 bases and J by 5 bases, with 2 bases of the junction left unmatched.

The V and J genes are TRBV4-3 and TRBJ1-1, with 10 bases identical to TRBD1. There are 14 residues in the CDR3. Trimming took 4 bases from V and 6 from J; bases not matched to a gene: 5. Germline CDR1 and CDR2: LGHNA and YSLEER. The CDR3 loop is CASSPTGGNAEAFF. The CDR3 DNA sequence: TGCGCCAGCAGCCCGACAGGGGGCAACGCTGAAGCTTTCTTT.

With respect to this clone: Its ends do not fully match the called genes, so a read error is possible. The V gene is TRBV7-6, the J gene TRBJ2-3, with a possible D match to TRBD2 (6 bases). The CDR3 is made up of 13 amino acids. Germline V gene lookup returns CDR1 SGHVS and CDR2 FNYEAQ. This chain's CDR3 is CASSHGGGTPSHF. Written as DNA, the CDR3 is TGTGCCAGCAGCCACGGCGGAGGGACCCCATCCCATTTT.

The genes are TRBV11-3 and TRBJ2-1, with unresolved D. This CDR3 has 15 residues. Germline-derived CDR1 and CDR2 are SGHNT and YENEEA. V lost 1 base and J lost 6, with 13 bases in between. The CDR3 region has the DNA TGTGCCAGCAGCTTAGGACTCCTCAATAGCAATGAGCAGTTCTTC. Protein: CASSLGLLNSNEQFF.

V and J are TRBV6-1 and TRBJ2-3, with D possibly matching TRBD2 (5 bases). The germline V gene encodes CDR1 MNHNS and CDR2 SASEGT. Trimming removed 1 base from V and 3 bases from J, with 11 bases in between. The CDR3 spans 15 residues. CDR3 sequence: CASSEVSGWTDTQYF. The CDR3 DNA is TGTGCCAGCAGTGAAGTGTCGGGGTGGACAGATACGCAGTATTTT.

This clone was seen just once. This chain connects TRBV5-4 to TRBJ2-1; D is undetermined. CDR1 is SGHNT and CDR2 is YYREEE in the germline V gene (reference sequence). V lost 4 bases and J lost 4, with 12 bases in between. CDR3 length: 14 amino acids. The CDR3, as DNA: TGTGCCAGCAGCCACCCCGACATTTACAATGAGCAGTTCTTC. Translating gives CASSHPDIYNEQFF.

The chain is built from TRBV6-1 and TRBJ2-7; 11 bases are shared with TRBD1. This CDR3 is 18 amino acids long. Germline V gives CDR1 MNHNS, CDR2 SASEGT. The ends lost 1 base at V and 0 bases at J; junction bases unmatched: 8. The CDR3 here is CASSEVRTGGSSSYEQYF. In nucleotides, the CDR3 is TGTGCCAGCAGTGAAGTAAGGACAGGGGGCTCAAGCTCCTACGAGCAGTACTTC.

The count of this clone is one. The V gene is TRBV9, the J gene TRBJ2-1; 9 positions match TRBD2. The CDR3 contains 15 residues. The germline V gene has CDR1 SGDLS and CDR2 YYNGEE. J was trimmed by 8 bases and V by 0 bases; bases with no gene match: 6. The CDR3 sequence is CASSVAGSGSDEQFF. The DNA for the CDR3 is TGTGCCAGCAGCGTAGCGGGTAGCGGGAGCGATGAGCAGTTCTTC.

The chain carries TRBV12-5 and TRBJ1-1; D possibly corresponds to TRBD1 (6 bases). Deletions cut 3 bases from V and 4 bases from J, with 15 bases between. The CDR3 runs 15 residues. From germline, CDR1 is LGHNT and CDR2 FRNRAP. The CDR3 sequence is CASGFLDSGITEAFF. In DNA form, the CDR3 reads TGTGCTAGTGGTTTCCTGGACAGCGGTATCACTGAAGCTTTCTTT.

The V call is TRBV19, the J call TRBJ1-2, with 8 bases that match TRBD1. This CDR3 has 15 amino acids. V gave up 6 bases and J gave up 2 bases; unmatched junction bases: 8. CDR1 is LNHDA and CDR2 is SQIVND in the germline V gene (reference sequence). The CDR3 DNA follows: TGTGCCAGTAGAAGATACCGGACAGGGAACTATGGCTACACCTTC. It specifies CASRRYRTGNYGYTF. Full variable domain (missing parts from reference TRBV19 and TRBJ1-2): DGGITQSPKYLFRKEGQNVTLSCEQNLNHDAMYWYRQDPGQGLRLIYYSQIVNDFQKGDIAEGYSVSREKKESFPLTVTSAQKNPTAFYLCASRRYRTGNYGYTFGSGTRLTVV.

This chain connects TRBV28 to TRBJ2-3, with 9 bases matching TRBD1. This CDR3 has 16 residues. Germline lookup yields CDR1 MDHEN and CDR2 SYDVKM. Trimming took 6 bases from V and 4 from J; bases not matched to a gene: 11. The CDR3 here is CASSHEGQGTADTQYF. CDR3 DNA sequence: TGTGCCAGCAGCCACGAGGGACAGGGAACGGCAGATACGCAGTATTTT.

V and J are TRBV19 and TRBJ1-4; D unresolved. Trimming shortened V by 10 bases and J by 8 bases, and 26 bases separated the two germline ends. Germline CDR1 and CDR2: LNHDA and SQIVND (reference sequence). This CDR3 has 16 residues. CDR3: CATSIAGSPGGEKLFF. DNA for the CDR3: TGTGCCACCTCAATAGCGGGATCACCCGGAGGCGAAAAACTGTTTTTT.

This clone was seen only a few times. The chain couples TRBV30 to TRBJ1-2, with 7 positions matching TRBD1. With 2 bases clipped from V and 8 bases from J, the junction kept 8 bases outside the gene matches. The germline V gene encodes CDR1 GTSNPN and CDR2 SVGIG (reference sequence). The CDR3 runs to 13 residues. The DNA for the CDR3 is TGTGCCTGGAGTCGATACAGGGGTTCCGGCTACACCTTC. Translation gives CAWSRYRGSGYTF.

The V gene is TRBV19, the J gene TRBJ2-7, with unresolved D. The germline gives CDR1 LNHDA, CDR2 SQIVND (reference sequence). The CDR3 contains 13 residues. Trimming took off 0 bases at V and 6 bases at J, with 9 bases between the two ends. CDR3: CASSIDRPGEQYF. The DNA of the CDR3 is TGTGCCAGTAGTATAGATCGACCGGGCGAGCAGTACTTC.

This chain links TRBV18 with TRBJ2-7, with TRBD1 matching over 9 bases. CDR1 KGHSH and CDR2 LQKENI come from the germline V gene. The trim removed 0 bases at V and 6 bases at J, leaving 12 bases unmatched. The CDR3 extends over 17 amino acids. DNA of the CDR3: TGTGCCAGCTCACCACCGGAAACCGGGACAGGGCGCTCCGAGCAGTACTTC. It yields the protein CASSPPETGTGRSEQYF.

The rearrangement links TRBV11-2 to TRBJ1-4; 7 bases are shared with TRBD1. V lost 5 bases, J lost 6 bases, and 6 bases stayed unmatched. CDR3 length equals 14 residues. Germline V gene data show CDR1 as SGHAT and CDR2 as FQNNGV. The CDR3 loop reads CASSGGTVYEKLFF. The CDR3 nucleotides are TGTGCCAGCAGCGGCGGGACAGTGTATGAAAAACTGTTTTTT.

This sequence joins TRBV5-4 and TRBJ2-5; D might be TRBD1 (5 bases). The CDR3 runs 17 residues. Germline CDR1 SGHNT, CDR2 YYREEE (reference sequence). Deletions cut 2 bases from V and 2 bases from J, with 19 bases between. Written as DNA, the CDR3 is TGTGCCAGCAGCTTTTATACAAGGACAACAGGACAAGAGACCCAGTACTTC. Its translation is CASSFYTRTTGQETQYF.